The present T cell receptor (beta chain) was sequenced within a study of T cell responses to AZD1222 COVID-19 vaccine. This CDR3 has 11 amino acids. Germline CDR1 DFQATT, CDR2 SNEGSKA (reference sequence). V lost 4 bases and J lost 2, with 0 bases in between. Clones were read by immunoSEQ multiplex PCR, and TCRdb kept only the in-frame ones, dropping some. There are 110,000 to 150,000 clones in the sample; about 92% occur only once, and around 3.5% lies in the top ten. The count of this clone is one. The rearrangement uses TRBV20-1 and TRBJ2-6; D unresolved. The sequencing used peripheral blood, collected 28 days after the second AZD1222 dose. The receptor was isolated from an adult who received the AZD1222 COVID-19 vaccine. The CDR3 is CSATGANVLTF. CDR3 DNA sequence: TGCAGTGCTACTGGGGCCAACGTCCTGACTTTC.